This T cell receptor beta chain was found in a study of blood T cell repertoires in COVID-19. Produced via immunoSEQ multiplex PCR; TCRdb's table is partial and in-frame only. The data contain about 270,000 clones, approximately 85% of them seen just once; the ten biggest clones take up roughly 11%. With 6 bases removed from V and 8 bases from J, the gap between germline ends came to 13 bases. In germline, CDR1 is SQVTM, CDR2 ANQGSEA. CDR3 length: 11 residues. The clonotype originates from a woman between 65 and 79 years old with acute or convalescent COVID-19. Sequenced material: peripheral blood. The chain carries TRBV29-1 and TRBJ1-1; a possible D gene is TRBD1 (6 bases). CDR3 loop: CSVRNRAEAFF. The DNA for the CDR3 is TGCAGCGTGAGAAACAGGGCAGAAGCTTTCTTT.